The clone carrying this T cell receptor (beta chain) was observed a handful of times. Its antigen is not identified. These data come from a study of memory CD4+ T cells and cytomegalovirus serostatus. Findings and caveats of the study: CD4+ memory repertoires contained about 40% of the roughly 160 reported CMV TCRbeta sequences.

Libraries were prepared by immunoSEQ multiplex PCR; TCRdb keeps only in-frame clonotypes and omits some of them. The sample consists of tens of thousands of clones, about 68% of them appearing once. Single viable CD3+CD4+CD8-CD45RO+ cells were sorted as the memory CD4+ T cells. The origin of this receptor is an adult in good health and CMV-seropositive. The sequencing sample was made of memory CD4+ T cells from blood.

CDR3 in amino acids: CASSLRNEKLFF. CDR3 DNA: TGTGCCAGCAGCCTGCGTAATGAAAAACTGTTTTTT. The chain couples TRBV28 to TRBJ1-4; D unclear. This CDR3 comprises 12 residues. The germline V and J ends were trimmed by 6 bases and 4 bases, with 6 bases remaining between them. Germline loops: CDR1 MDHEN, CDR2 SYDVKM.